The rows below give T cell receptor beta chains drawn from one sample of a study of siplizumab effects on memory and regulatory T cells. Generated by immunoSEQ multiplex PCR, the TCRdb table keeps only in-frame clones and is missing some. The data hold roughly 97,000 clones, with about 94% observed a single time. The specimen sequenced was Tregs sorted from blood. These receptors were obtained from a human donor in good health. CDR3s include the opening cysteine and the closing phenylalanine or tryptophan. A D gene is named only where the DNA matches it firmly. A row's size may be missing; if present it is once, few, many or a size class.

V,size,D,J,DNA,CDR3
TRBV2,.,.,TRBJ1-1,TGTGCCAGCTCCCCCTCGGGGGGCACTGAAGCTTTCTTT,CASSPSGGTEAFF
TRBV7-2,.,TRBD2,TRBJ2-5,TGTGCCAGCAGCTTAGGTTTGGCGGGAGGGGCCCGTGCCGAGACCCAGTACTTC,CASSLGLAGGARAETQYF
TRBV7-9,.,.,TRBJ1-1,TGTGCCAGCAGCTTAGGCACTAGGCTTGAAGCTTTCTTT,CASSLGTRLEAFF
TRBV30,.,TRBD2,TRBJ2-2,TGTGCCTGGCGCGGGACTAGCGGGGACACCGGGGAGCTGTTTTTT,CAWRGTSGDTGELFF
TRBV10-3,.,TRBD1,TRBJ1-4,TGTGCCATCAGTGAAGGGACAGCTAATGAAAAACTGTTTTTT,CAISEGTANEKLFF
TRBV5-4,.,.,TRBJ2-5,TGTGCCAGCAGCCCGGACGCCGAAGAGACCCAGTACTTC,CASSPDAEETQYF
TRBV7-5,.,.,TRBJ2-7,TGTGCCAGAAGCACGGGACGGTGCTACGAGCAGTACTTC,CARSTGRCYEQYF
TRBV14,.,.,TRBJ1-2,TGTGCCAGCAGCCAAAACAGGGTTTATGGCTACACCTTC,CASSQNRVYGYTF
TRBV13,.,TRBD2,TRBJ2-7,TGTGCCAGCAGCTTAGCACTAGCGGGATCCTACGAGCAGTACTTC,CASSLALAGSYEQYF
TRBV4-3,once,TRBD2,TRBJ2-7,TGCGCCAGCAGCCAGGAACAGCGGGGCGGATACGAGCAGTACTTC,CASSQEQRGGYEQYF
TRBV18,.,TRBD1,TRBJ1-1,TGTGCCAGCTCACAGGACAGGGCGACCACTGAAGCTTTCTTT,CASSQDRATTEAFF
TRBV7-2,.,.,TRBJ2-2,TGTGCCAGCAGCGCCCGTATGAACACCGGGGAGCTGTTTTTT,CASSARMNTGELFF
TRBV6-1,.,.,TRBJ1-4,TGTGCCAGCAATCAACAGAGTACTAATGAAAAACTGTTTTTT,CASNQQSTNEKLFF
TRBV2,.,TRBD1,TRBJ1-2,TGTGCCAGCAGAGACCGGGACAGGGGGAGGAGGGGCTACACCTTC,CASRDRDRGRRGYTF
TRBV7-9,.,.,TRBJ1-6,TGTGCCAGCAGCTTAGGGGGGGCATTCAATTCACCCCTCCACTTT,CASSLGGAFNSPLHF
TRBV9,.,.,TRBJ1-1,TGTGCCAGCAGCGCCGACTCCGGCCTTAACACTGAAGCTTTCTTT,CASSADSGLNTEAFF
TRBV14,.,TRBD1,TRBJ2-1,TGTGCCAGCAGCCCGACAGGGGCTGCGGGGAACAATGAGCAGTTCTTC,CASSPTGAAGNNEQFF
TRBV29-1,.,.,TRBJ1-1,TGCAGCGTTGCGACCACAGTGAACACTGAAGCTTTCTTT,CSVATTVNTEAFF
TRBV5-1,.,.,TRBJ1-2,TGCGCCAGCACCCGAGGGGCGGACGCTAACTATGGCTACACCTTC,CASTRGADANYGYTF
TRBV27,few,TRBD1,TRBJ1-2,TGTGCCAGCAGTTTGGTGGGACAGCTTGGTGATGGCTACACCTTC,CASSLVGQLGDGYTF
TRBV2,.,.,TRBJ2-5,TGTGCCAGCCGGGACCTCCTTACGGCCCAAGAGACCCAGTACTTC,CASRDLLTAQETQYF
TRBV10-3,.,TRBD2,TRBJ2-7,TGTGCCATCAGTGAGGGACTAGCGGGATTCGACGAGCAGTACTTC,CAISEGLAGFDEQYF
TRBV10-3,.,.,TRBJ1-1,TGTGCCATCAATGACGGGATTTCTATTTCGCGGAGTGAAGCTTTCTTT,CAINDGISISRSEAFF
TRBV5-1,.,TRBD2,TRBJ2-3,TGCGCCAGCAGCTCGGCAATAGCGGGAAGCACAGATACGCAGTATTTT,CASSSAIAGSTDTQYF